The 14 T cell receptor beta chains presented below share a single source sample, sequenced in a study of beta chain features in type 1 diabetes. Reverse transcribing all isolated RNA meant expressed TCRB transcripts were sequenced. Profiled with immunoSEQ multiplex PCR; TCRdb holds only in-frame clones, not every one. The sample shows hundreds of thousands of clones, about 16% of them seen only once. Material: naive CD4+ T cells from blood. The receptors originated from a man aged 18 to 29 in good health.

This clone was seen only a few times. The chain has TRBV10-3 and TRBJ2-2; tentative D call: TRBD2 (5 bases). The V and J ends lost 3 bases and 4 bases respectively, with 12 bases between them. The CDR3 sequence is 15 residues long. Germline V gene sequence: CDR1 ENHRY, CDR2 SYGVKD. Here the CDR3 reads CAISDLMGSTGELFF. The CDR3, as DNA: TGTGCCATCAGTGATTTGATGGGGAGCACCGGGGAGCTGTTTTTT.

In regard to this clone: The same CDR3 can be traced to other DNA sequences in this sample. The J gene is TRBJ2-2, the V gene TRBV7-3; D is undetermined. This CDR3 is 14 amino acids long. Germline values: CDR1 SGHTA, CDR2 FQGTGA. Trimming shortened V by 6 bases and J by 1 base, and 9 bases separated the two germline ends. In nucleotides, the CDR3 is TGTGCCAGCAGTCCACGACAGAACACCGGGGAGCTGTTTTTT. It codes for CASSPRQNTGELFF.

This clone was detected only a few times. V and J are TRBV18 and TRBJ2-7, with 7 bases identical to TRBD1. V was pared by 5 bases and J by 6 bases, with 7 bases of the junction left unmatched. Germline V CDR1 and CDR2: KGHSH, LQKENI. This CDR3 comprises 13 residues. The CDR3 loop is CASSSTGASEQYF. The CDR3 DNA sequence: TGTGCCAGCTCATCCACAGGGGCTTCCGAGCAGTACTTC.

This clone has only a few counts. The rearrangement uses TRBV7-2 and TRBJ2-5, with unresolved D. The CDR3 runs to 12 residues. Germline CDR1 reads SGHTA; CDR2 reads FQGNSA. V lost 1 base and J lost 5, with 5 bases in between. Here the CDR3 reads CASSLDWETQYF. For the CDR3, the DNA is TGTGCCAGCAGCTTAGATTGGGAGACCCAGTACTTC.

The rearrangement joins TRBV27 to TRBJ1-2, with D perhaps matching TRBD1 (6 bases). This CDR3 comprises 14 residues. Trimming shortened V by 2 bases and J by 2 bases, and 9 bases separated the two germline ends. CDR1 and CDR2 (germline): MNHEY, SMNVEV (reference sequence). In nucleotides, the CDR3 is TGTGCCAGCAGTTTAGAAGGGGGAAACTATGGCTACACCTTC. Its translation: CASSLEGGNYGYTF.

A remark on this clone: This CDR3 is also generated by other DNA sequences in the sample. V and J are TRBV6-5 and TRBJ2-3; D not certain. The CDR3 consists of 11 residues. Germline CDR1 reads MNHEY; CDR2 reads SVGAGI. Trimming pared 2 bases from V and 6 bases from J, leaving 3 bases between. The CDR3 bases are TGTGCCAGCAGTTACCGGGATACGCAGTATTTT. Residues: CASSYRDTQYF.

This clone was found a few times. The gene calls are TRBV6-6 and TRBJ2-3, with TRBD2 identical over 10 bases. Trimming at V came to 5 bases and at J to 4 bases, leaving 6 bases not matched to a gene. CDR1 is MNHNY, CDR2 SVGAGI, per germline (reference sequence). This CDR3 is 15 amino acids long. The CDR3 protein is CASSQAGGPSDTQYF. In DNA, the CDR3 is TGTGCCAGCAGTCAAGCGGGAGGGCCCTCAGATACGCAGTATTTT.

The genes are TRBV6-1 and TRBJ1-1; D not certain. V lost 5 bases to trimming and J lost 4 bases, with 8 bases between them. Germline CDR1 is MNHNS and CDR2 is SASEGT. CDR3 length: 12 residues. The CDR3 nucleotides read TGTGCCAGCAGTCTCCACTCCACTGAAGCTTTCTTT. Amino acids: CASSLHSTEAFF.

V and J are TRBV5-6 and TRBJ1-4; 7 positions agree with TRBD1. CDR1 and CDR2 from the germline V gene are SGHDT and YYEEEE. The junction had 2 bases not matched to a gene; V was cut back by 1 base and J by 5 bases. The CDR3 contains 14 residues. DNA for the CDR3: TGTGCCAGCAGCTTGACAGGGGAGAATGAAAAACTGTTTTTT. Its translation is CASSLTGENEKLFF. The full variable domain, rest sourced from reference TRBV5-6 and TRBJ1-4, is DAGVTQSPTHLIKTRGQQVTLRCSPKSGHDTVSWYQQALGQGPQFIFQYYEEEERQRGNFPDRFSGHQFPNYSSELNVNALLLGDSALYLCASSLTGENEKLFFGSGTQLSVL.

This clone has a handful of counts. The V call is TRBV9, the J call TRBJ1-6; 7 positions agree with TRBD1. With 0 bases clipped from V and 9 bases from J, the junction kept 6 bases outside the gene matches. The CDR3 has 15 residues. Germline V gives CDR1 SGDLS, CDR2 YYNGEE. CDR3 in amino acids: CASSVAGTESSPLHF. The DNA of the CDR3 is TGTGCCAGCAGCGTAGCAGGGACAGAAAGTTCACCCCTCCACTTT.

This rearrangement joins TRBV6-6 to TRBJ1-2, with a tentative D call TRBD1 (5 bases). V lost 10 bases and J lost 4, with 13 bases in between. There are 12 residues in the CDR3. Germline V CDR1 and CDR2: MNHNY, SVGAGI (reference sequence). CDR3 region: CATGSGGYGYTF. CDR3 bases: TGTGCCACCGGAAGCGGGGGCTATGGCTACACCTTC.

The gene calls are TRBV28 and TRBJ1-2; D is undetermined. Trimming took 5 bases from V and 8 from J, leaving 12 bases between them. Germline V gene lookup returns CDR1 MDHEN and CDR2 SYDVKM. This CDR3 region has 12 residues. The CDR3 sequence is CASSSDRRGYTF. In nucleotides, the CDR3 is TGTGCCAGCAGTAGCGACCGTAGGGGCTACACCTTC.

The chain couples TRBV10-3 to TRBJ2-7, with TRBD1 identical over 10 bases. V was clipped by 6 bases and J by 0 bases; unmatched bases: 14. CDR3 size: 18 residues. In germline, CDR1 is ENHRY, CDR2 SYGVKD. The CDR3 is CAIRTRDRGLDSSYEQYF. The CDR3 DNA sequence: TGTGCCATCAGGACCCGGGACAGGGGCCTTGATAGCTCCTACGAGCAGTACTTC.

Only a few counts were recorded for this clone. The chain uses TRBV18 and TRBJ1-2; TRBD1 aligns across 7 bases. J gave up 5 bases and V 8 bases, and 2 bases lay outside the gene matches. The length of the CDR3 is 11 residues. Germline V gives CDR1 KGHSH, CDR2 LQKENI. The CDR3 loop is CASGTAYGYTF. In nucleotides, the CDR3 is TGTGCCAGCGGGACAGCTTATGGCTACACCTTC.